The source of this T cell receptor beta chain is a study of blood T cell repertoires in COVID-19. Across the whole study: The United States, Italy and Spain were the sources of the acute and convalescent COVID-19 samples. PBMCs, B-cell-depleted T cells, or T cells were the source of the cDNA or gDNA that made up the material.

A Seattle source enrolled patients during active infection and followed them longitudinally. Authors' data handling: The assay estimated nucleated cells by amplifying reference gene primers. Assay: immunoSEQ multiplex PCR; the TCRdb copy retains only in-frame clones and omits some. From that table come the V and J calls and clone size; the DNA was used to work out D and trimming. The sample consists of 180,000 or so clones, over 65% of them appearing once. CDR3 length: 17 amino acids. CDR1 and CDR2 from the germline V gene are MNHEY and SVGEGT. V was clipped by 2 bases and J by 4 bases, with 21 bases between them.

Sequenced: peripheral blood. This chain connects TRBV6-2 or TRBV6-3 to TRBJ2-7; TRBD1 might be the D (7 bases). This sequence was found in a person aged 70 to 85 with COVID-19, enrolled during active disease. The DNA for the CDR3 is TGTGCCAGCAGTTACGGACTACTACAGGGGCTTCGGTACGAGCAGTACTTC. It translates to CASSYGLLQGLRYEQYF.